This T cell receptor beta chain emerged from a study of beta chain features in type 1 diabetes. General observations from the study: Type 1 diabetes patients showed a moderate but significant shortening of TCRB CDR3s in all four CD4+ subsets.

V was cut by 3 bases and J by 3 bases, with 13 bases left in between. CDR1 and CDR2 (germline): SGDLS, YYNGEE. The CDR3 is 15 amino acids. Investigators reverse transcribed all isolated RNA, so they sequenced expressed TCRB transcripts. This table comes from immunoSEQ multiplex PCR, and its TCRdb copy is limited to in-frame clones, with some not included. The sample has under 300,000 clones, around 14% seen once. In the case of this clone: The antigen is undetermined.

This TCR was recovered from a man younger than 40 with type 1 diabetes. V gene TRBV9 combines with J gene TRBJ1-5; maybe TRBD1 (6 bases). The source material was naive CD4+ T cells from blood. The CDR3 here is CASSATGTTNQPQHF. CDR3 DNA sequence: TGTGCCAGCAGCGCTACCGGGACAACCAATCAGCCCCAGCATTTT.